These T cell receptor beta chains were read from a single sample in a study of blood T cell repertoires in COVID-19. TCRdb keeps only in-frame clones here, not all; method: immunoSEQ multiplex PCR. This table holds roughly 80,000 clones, about 90% found once. The sequencing input was peripheral blood. The receptors come from a woman of 80 years or more with acute or convalescent COVID-19. Both conserved end residues are part of each CDR3. A D gene is named only where the DNA matches it firmly. Clone size is not always given. Where it is, it says once, few, many or a class for expanded clones.

CDR3 length: 14; J gene: TRBJ1-4; V gene: TRBV7-2; D gene: TRBD1; clone size: .; CDR3 DNA: TGTGCCAGCAGCTCTGACAGGGGGGGGGAAAAACTGTTTTTT; CDR3 protein: CASSSDRGGEKLFF
CDR3 length: 16; J gene: TRBJ2-7; V gene: TRBV23-1; D gene: .; clone size: .; CDR3 DNA: TGCGCCAGCAGTCCGCCCCCCGGGGGGCCTGAGTACGAGCAGTACTTC; CDR3 protein: CASSPPPGGPEYEQYF
CDR3 length: 16; J gene: TRBJ2-3; V gene: TRBV6-2/TRBV6-3; D gene: TRBD2; clone size: .; CDR3 DNA: TGTGCCAGCAGTTACTCGTCTCGGGGGGGCACAGATACGCAGTATTTT; CDR3 protein: CASSYSSRGGTDTQYF
CDR3 length: 15; J gene: TRBJ1-1; V gene: TRBV19; D gene: .; clone size: .; CDR3 DNA: TGTGCCAGTAGTACCCGACAGTCCATGAACACTGAAGCTTTCTTT; CDR3 protein: CASSTRQSMNTEAFF
CDR3 length: 15; J gene: TRBJ2-2; V gene: TRBV5-1; D gene: .; clone size: .; CDR3 DNA: TGCGCCAGCAGCTTGGGTCTCCGTTACACCGGGGAGCTGTTTTTT; CDR3 protein: CASSLGLRYTGELFF
CDR3 length: 13; J gene: TRBJ1-2; V gene: TRBV19; D gene: TRBD1; clone size: .; CDR3 DNA: TGTGCCAGTAGCCCAGGGGGCGCGGATGGCTACACCTTC; CDR3 protein: CASSPGGADGYTF
CDR3 length: 14; J gene: TRBJ2-7; V gene: TRBV6-6; D gene: TRBD2; clone size: .; CDR3 DNA: TGTGCCAGCAGTTTCGGGAGGGGAGCCTACGAGCAGTACTTC; CDR3 protein: CASSFGRGAYEQYF
CDR3 length: 16; J gene: TRBJ1-1; V gene: TRBV3-1/TRBV3-2; D gene: TRBD1; clone size: .; CDR3 DNA: TGTGCCAGCAGCCAAGTCGGACAGGGGGCGCAGTTTGAAGCTTTCTTT; CDR3 protein: CASSQVGQGAQFEAFF
CDR3 length: 14; J gene: TRBJ1-1; V gene: TRBV30; D gene: .; clone size: .; CDR3 DNA: TGTGCCTGGACAAACGGGGGTGGGAGCACTGAAGCTTTCTTT; CDR3 protein: CAWTNGGGSTEAFF
CDR3 length: 15; J gene: TRBJ2-2; V gene: TRBV6-5; D gene: .; clone size: .; CDR3 DNA: TGTGCCAGCCGACCCCCGACAGGGAACACCGGGGAGCTGTTTTTT; CDR3 protein: CASRPPTGNTGELFF
CDR3 length: 14; J gene: TRBJ2-4; V gene: TRBV3-1/TRBV3-2; D gene: TRBD1; clone size: .; CDR3 DNA: TGTGCCAGCAGCCAAGATGCAGGGGGAAACATTCAGTACTTC; CDR3 protein: CASSQDAGGNIQYF
CDR3 length: 13; J gene: TRBJ2-3; V gene: TRBV11-2; D gene: .; clone size: once; CDR3 DNA: TGTGCCAGCAGCTTAGCCCACACAGATACGCAGTATTTT; CDR3 protein: CASSLAHTDTQYF
CDR3 length: 15; J gene: TRBJ2-7; V gene: TRBV16; D gene: TRBD1; clone size: once; CDR3 DNA: TGTGCCAGCAGCCATACAGGGGCAAGGGCCTACGAGCAGTACTTC; CDR3 protein: CASSHTGARAYEQYF
CDR3 length: 14; J gene: TRBJ1-2; V gene: TRBV18; D gene: .; clone size: .; CDR3 DNA: TGTGCCAGCTCACCACAGGGGTCGGGCTATGGCTACACCTTC; CDR3 protein: CASSPQGSGYGYTF
CDR3 length: 15; J gene: TRBJ1-6; V gene: TRBV4-1; D gene: .; clone size: .; CDR3 DNA: TGCGCCAGCAGCCGAGAGGACAGCTATAATTCACCCCTCCACTTT; CDR3 protein: CASSREDSYNSPLHF
CDR3 length: 13; J gene: TRBJ1-5; V gene: TRBV19; D gene: .; clone size: .; CDR3 DNA: TGTGCCAGTAGTATGGCCTTTATCCAGCCCCAGCATTTT; CDR3 protein: CASSMAFIQPQHF
CDR3 length: 13; J gene: TRBJ1-2; V gene: TRBV7-9; D gene: .; clone size: .; CDR3 DNA: TGTGCCAGCAGCTTAGCCGGGTCCTATGGCTACACCTTC; CDR3 protein: CASSLAGSYGYTF
CDR3 length: 15; J gene: TRBJ2-7; V gene: TRBV3-1/TRBV3-2; D gene: .; clone size: .; CDR3 DNA: TGTGCCAGCAGCCTCAAACCTTCTAGCTTCAGCGAGCAGTACTTC; CDR3 protein: CASSLKPSSFSEQYF
CDR3 length: 16; J gene: TRBJ2-3; V gene: TRBV6-2/TRBV6-3; D gene: TRBD2; clone size: .; CDR3 DNA: TGTGCCAGCAGTTACGGGACTAGCGGGATTGTAGATACGCAGTATTTT; CDR3 protein: CASSYGTSGIVDTQYF
CDR3 length: 14; J gene: TRBJ2-7; V gene: TRBV20-1; D gene: TRBD2; clone size: .; CDR3 DNA: TGCAGTGCTAGTTTGGCTAGCGGGAGTGGCGAGCAGTACTTC; CDR3 protein: CSASLASGSGEQYF
CDR3 length: 17; J gene: TRBJ2-2; V gene: TRBV9; D gene: TRBD1; clone size: .; CDR3 DNA: TGTGCCAGCAGCCCCCGACCGGGACAGGGGGCAACCGGGGAGCTGTTTTTT; CDR3 protein: CASSPRPGQGATGELFF
CDR3 length: 11; J gene: TRBJ2-1; V gene: TRBV20-1; D gene: TRBD1; clone size: .; CDR3 DNA: TGCAGTGCTATGACAGGGTTTGGGCAGTTCTTC; CDR3 protein: CSAMTGFGQFF
CDR3 length: 14; J gene: TRBJ2-1; V gene: TRBV24-1; D gene: .; clone size: few; CDR3 DNA: TGTGCCACCATAGGTGCTGCGGATTACAATGAGCAGTTCTTC; CDR3 protein: CATIGAADYNEQFF
CDR3 length: 12; J gene: TRBJ2-5; V gene: TRBV27; D gene: TRBD2; clone size: .; CDR3 DNA: TGTGCCAGCAGTTACTCGGGGGGGACGAAGTACTTC; CDR3 protein: CASSYSGGTKYF
CDR3 length: 17; J gene: TRBJ1-1; V gene: TRBV5-1; D gene: TRBD1; clone size: .; CDR3 DNA: TGCGCCAGCTCAAAGACAGGGGGCTATGGTGGTAACACTGAAGCTTTCTTT; CDR3 protein: CASSKTGGYGGNTEAFF
CDR3 length: 15; J gene: TRBJ2-5; V gene: TRBV7-3; D gene: .; clone size: .; CDR3 DNA: TGTGCCAGCAGCTTAATTAGCGGCCCCCGGGAGACCCAGTACTTC; CDR3 protein: CASSLISGPRETQYF
CDR3 length: 16; J gene: TRBJ1-6; V gene: TRBV19; D gene: .; clone size: .; CDR3 DNA: TGTGCCAGTAGCGACCAGGGGCGAGGTGGTAATTCACCCCTCCACTTT; CDR3 protein: CASSDQGRGGNSPLHF
CDR3 length: 14; J gene: TRBJ2-2; V gene: TRBV25-1; D gene: .; clone size: .; CDR3 DNA: TGTGCCAGCAGTGATATCGGGAACACCGGGGAGCTGTTTTTT; CDR3 protein: CASSDIGNTGELFF
CDR3 length: 11; J gene: TRBJ1-2; V gene: TRBV7-2; D gene: .; clone size: few; CDR3 DNA: TGTGCCAGCTCCGGGGACTATGGCTACACCTTC; CDR3 protein: CASSGDYGYTF
CDR3 length: 13; J gene: TRBJ1-2; V gene: TRBV6-6; D gene: TRBD1; clone size: once; CDR3 DNA: TGTGCCAGCAGTCCGGACAGGGCTTATGGCTACACCTTC; CDR3 protein: CASSPDRAYGYTF
CDR3 length: 17; J gene: TRBJ2-2; V gene: TRBV14; D gene: .; clone size: .; CDR3 DNA: TGTGCCAGCAGCCACCTAAAGGACAGCGCGAACACCGGGGAGCTGTTTTTT; CDR3 protein: CASSHLKDSANTGELFF
CDR3 length: 16; J gene: TRBJ2-5; V gene: TRBV18; D gene: TRBD2; clone size: .; CDR3 DNA: TGTGCCAGCTCAGCCGGACTAGCGGGAGGAAGAGAGACCCAGTACTTC; CDR3 protein: CASSAGLAGGRETQYF
CDR3 length: 15; J gene: TRBJ1-2; V gene: TRBV18; D gene: TRBD1; clone size: .; CDR3 DNA: TGTGCCAGCTCGGCGGACAGGGGGGGAAACTATGGCTACACCTTC; CDR3 protein: CASSADRGGNYGYTF
CDR3 length: 12; J gene: TRBJ2-3; V gene: TRBV3-1/TRBV3-2; D gene: .; clone size: .; CDR3 DNA: TGTGCCAGCAGCCAAGGGCTGAATACGCAGTATTTT; CDR3 protein: CASSQGLNTQYF
CDR3 length: 17; J gene: TRBJ2-5; V gene: TRBV30; D gene: TRBD2; clone size: .; CDR3 DNA: TGTGCCTGGAGTGTAGGGCTAGCGGGAGGGAGCAGGGAGACCCAGTACTTC; CDR3 protein: CAWSVGLAGGSRETQYF
CDR3 length: 14; J gene: TRBJ1-5; V gene: TRBV5-8; D gene: .; clone size: .; CDR3 DNA: TGTGCCAGCAGCTTCCGGTTGGGCAATCAGCCCCAGCATTTT; CDR3 protein: CASSFRLGNQPQHF
CDR3 length: 11; J gene: TRBJ1-1; V gene: TRBV30; D gene: .; clone size: .; CDR3 DNA: TGTGCCTCCAGGGGTTACACTGAAGCTTTCTTT; CDR3 protein: CASRGYTEAFF
CDR3 length: 18; J gene: TRBJ2-1; V gene: TRBV18; D gene: TRBD2; clone size: .; CDR3 DNA: TGTGCCAGCTCGCCAGGACTAGCGGGAGGCTCGGGCATATATGAGCAGTTCTTC; CDR3 protein: CASSPGLAGGSGIYEQFF
CDR3 length: 14; J gene: TRBJ2-1; V gene: TRBV7-7; D gene: .; clone size: .; CDR3 DNA: TGTGCTAGCAGCTTAACCAGGTCCGACAATGAGCAGTTCTTC; CDR3 protein: CASSLTRSDNEQFF
CDR3 length: 15; J gene: TRBJ2-2; V gene: TRBV7-6; D gene: .; clone size: .; CDR3 DNA: TGTGCCAGCAGCGTCCGGAGGGGTGACCCCGGGGAGCTGTTTTTT; CDR3 protein: CASSVRRGDPGELFF